The sample holds one count of the clone carrying this T cell receptor (beta chain). The antigen remains unidentified. The data derive from a study of OX40 agonist ivuxolimab in advanced cancers. The overall study: The drug used for patients, ivuxolimab, was an agonistic anti-OX40 (CD134) antibody. People who had prior anti-PD-1, anti-PD-L1 or anti-CTLA-4 therapy could take part, and around 40% had some. Three patients got partial responses; one had hepatocellular carcinoma and two had cutaneous melanoma. General study points: CD4+ and CD8+ blood T cells expanded clonally by week 6 at 0.1 to 3.0 mg/kg.

Some clones are missing from TCRdb's copy, which holds only in-frame ones; the method was immunoSEQ multiplex PCR. This sample yields 50,000 to 65,000 clones, of which about 85% are seen a single time; approximately 4.8% belongs to the top ten. The sample consisted of CD4+ or CD8+ T cells sorted from blood, taken in a trial of the OX40 agonist ivuxolimab. This sequence was found in an adult with an advanced solid tumor such as melanoma, head and neck, liver or kidney cancer.

The CDR3 coding sequence is TGTGCCAGCAATCCTACCGGGACTAGCGGCGAGCAGTACTTC. Amino acid sequence: CASNPTGTSGEQYF. The chain is built from TRBV6-6 and TRBJ2-7; the match to TRBD2 covers 11 bases. The germline CDR1 and CDR2 sequences are MNHNY and SVGAGI (reference sequence). The CDR3 covers 14 residues. The junction had 8 bases not matched to a gene; V was cut back by 7 bases and J by 6 bases.